The 32 T cell receptor beta chains reported below all come from one sample, sequenced in a study of OX40 agonist ivuxolimab in advanced cancers. Generated by immunoSEQ multiplex PCR, the TCRdb table keeps only in-frame clones and is missing some. The repertoire has 96,000 or so clones, less than 95% of them found once; the top ten carry 1.5% to 2%. This specimen consisted of CD4+ or CD8+ T cells sorted from blood, obtained in a trial of the OX40 agonist ivuxolimab. All receptors come from an adult with an advanced solid tumor such as melanoma, head and neck, liver or kidney cancer.

This chain's CDR3 is CASSLAGGTGELFF. CDR3 sequence (DNA): TGCGCCAGCAGCTTGGCGGGGGGAACCGGGGAGCTGTTTTTT. The genes are TRBV5-1 and TRBJ2-2; TRBD2 matches 7 bases. This CDR3 is built from 14 residues. The ends lost 0 bases at V and 5 bases at J; junction bases unmatched: 1. Germline values: CDR1 SGHRS, CDR2 YFSETQ.

The chain employs TRBV18 and TRBJ2-3, with D possibly being TRBD2 (5 bases). The CDR3 contains 14 residues. Germline CDR1 reads KGHSH; CDR2 reads LQKENI. V lost 6 bases and J 2 bases, leaving 12 bases between the germline ends. The CDR3 protein is CASSTTPDTDTQYF. The CDR3, as DNA: TGTGCCAGCTCGACTACCCCAGACACAGATACGCAGTATTTT.

The chain is built from TRBV7-6 and TRBJ1-3; D gene unclear. The CDR3 covers 14 residues. Trimming removed 1 base at V and 1 base at J, with 5 bases between. Germline-derived CDR1 and CDR2 are SGHVS and FNYEAQ. The CDR3 DNA reads as TGTGCCAGCAGCTTAGGGGAATCTGGAAACACCATATATTTT. Its translation is CASSLGESGNTIYF.

The rearrangement links TRBV5-4 to TRBJ1-2; D call uncertain. The CDR3 length is 14 residues. In germline, CDR1 is SGHNT, CDR2 YYREEE (reference sequence). The V end lost 2 bases, the J end lost 6 bases, and 14 bases lay between the germline ends. CDR3 in amino acids: CASSFGGMGDGYTF. The CDR3 DNA reads TGTGCCAGCAGCTTCGGCGGCATGGGAGATGGCTACACCTTC.

J is TRBJ2-7 and V is TRBV30; D gene ambiguous. The CDR3 length is 13 residues. V shed 2 bases and J shed 7 bases, with 15 bases lying between them. Germline values: CDR1 GTSNPN, CDR2 SVGIG (reference sequence). CDR3 sequence reads: CAWSPFADGEQYF. The CDR3 coding sequence is TGTGCCTGGAGTCCATTCGCGGACGGAGAGCAGTACTTC.

This CDR3 is CSARGIGELFF. The CDR3 DNA reads as TGCAGTGCTAGAGGGATCGGGGAGCTGTTTTTT. The V gene is TRBV20-1, the J gene TRBJ2-2; no clear D. Per germline, CDR1 DFQATT and CDR2 SNEGSKA (reference sequence). This CDR3 has 11 amino acids. V was clipped by 1 base and J by 7 bases, with 4 bases between them.

This rearrangement joins TRBV5-1 to TRBJ2-7; 8 bases fit TRBD1. Germline values: CDR1 SGHRS, CDR2 YFSETQ. This CDR3 has 14 residues. V shed 5 bases, J shed 6 bases, and the junction held 10 bases outside the gene matches. CDR3 nucleotides: TGCGCCAGCAGGGTGACAGGGGAAATGGGCGAGCAGTACTTC. Its translation is CASRVTGEMGEQYF.

The CDR3 loop reads CSVPKAGDTQYF. The CDR3 DNA is TGCAGCGTACCAAAGGCAGGAGATACGCAGTATTTT. The genes are TRBV29-1 and TRBJ2-3, with D unclear. CDR3 length: 12 residues. V was cut by 6 bases and J by 5 bases, with 12 bases left in between. The V gene's germline CDR1 is SQVTM and CDR2 ANQGSEA.

This clone was picked up a small number of times. The chain employs TRBV2 and TRBJ1-2, with D unclear. This CDR3 has 11 residues. CDR1 and CDR2 (germline): SNHLY, FYNNEI. Trimming took 5 bases from V and 1 from J, leaving 2 bases between them. DNA for the CDR3: TGTGCCAGCAGTAGTAACTATGGCTACACCTTC. Translation gives CASSSNYGYTF.

V and J are TRBV5-4 and TRBJ2-7; D perhaps matches TRBD2 (6 bases). There are 15 residues in the CDR3. In germline, CDR1 is SGHNT, CDR2 YYREEE (reference sequence). The ends were cut back, 0 bases at V and 0 bases at J, with 10 bases in the middle. CDR3 region: CASSLGPGDSYEQYF. The CDR3 bases are TGTGCCAGCAGCTTGGGTCCGGGAGACTCCTACGAGCAGTACTTC.

The chain employs TRBV5-1 and TRBJ1-2; D is unclear. The CDR3 covers 16 residues. Germline CDR1 is SGHRS and CDR2 is YFSETQ. The V end was cut by 2 bases, the J end by 6 bases, with 20 bases between. The CDR3: CASSLPGEVFGDGYTF. For the CDR3, the DNA is TGCGCCAGCAGCTTACCGGGAGAAGTGTTTGGGGATGGCTACACCTTC.

The V and J genes are TRBV15 and TRBJ2-7, with D unclear. The CDR3 length is 14 residues. Per the germline V gene, CDR1 is LNHNV and CDR2 is YYDKDF (reference sequence). V lost 1 base, J lost 3 bases, and 10 bases lay in between. In DNA form, the CDR3 reads TGTGCCACCAGCAGAGCAACGGTGAACTACGAGCAGTACTTC. Protein product: CATSRATVNYEQYF.

This chain joins TRBV9 and TRBJ2-7; tentatively, D is TRBD1 or TRBD2 (7 bases each). CDR1 and CDR2 (germline): SGDLS, YYNGEE. Trimming pared 4 bases from V and 5 bases from J, leaving 19 bases between. This CDR3 has 15 residues. The CDR3 protein is CASSPGGGQKDEQYF. Here the CDR3 DNA reads TGTGCCAGCAGCCCAGGGGGGGGACAAAAGGACGAGCAGTACTTC.

V gene TRBV28 combines with J gene TRBJ1-2; 9 bases align to TRBD1. Germline CDR1 and CDR2: MDHEN and SYDVKM. V shed 7 bases, J shed 5 bases, and the junction held 2 bases outside the gene matches. This CDR3 has 12 amino acids. The chain's CDR3 is CASTGTGYGYTF. The CDR3 DNA is TGTGCCAGCACCGGGACAGGGTATGGCTACACCTTC.

The rearrangement joins TRBV11-2 to TRBJ2-3; 14 bases match TRBD2. V gave up 5 bases and J gave up 3 bases; unmatched junction bases: 4. CDR3 size: 16 residues. The germline gives CDR1 SGHAT, CDR2 FQNNGV. CDR3 DNA: TGTGCCAGCAGCACGGGACTAGCGGGAGTAACAGATACGCAGTATTTT. Protein sequence: CASSTGLAGVTDTQYF.

V usage is TRBV15 and J usage is TRBJ2-3, with 7 nucleotides matching TRBD1. This CDR3 has 15 amino acids. V was pared by 5 bases and J by 5 bases, with 10 bases of the junction left unmatched. The V gene's germline CDR1 is LNHNV and CDR2 YYDKDF (reference sequence). This CDR3 reads CATSYSQGVGDTQYF. The DNA for the CDR3 is TGTGCCACCAGCTACAGCCAGGGGGTGGGAGATACGCAGTATTTT. Full variable domain (remainder filled in from reference TRBV15 and TRBJ2-3): DAMVIQNPRYQVTQFGKPVTLSCSQTLNHNVMYWYQQKSSQAPKLLFHYYDKDFNNEADTPDNFQSRRPNTSFCFLDIRSPGLGDTAMYLCATSYSQGVGDTQYFGPGTRLTVL.

The chain employs TRBV5-1 and TRBJ1-6; D gene ambiguous. CDR1 and CDR2 (germline): SGHRS, YFSETQ. The V end lost 4 bases, the J end lost 6 bases, and 17 bases lay between the germline ends. The CDR3 has 16 amino acids. CDR3 amino acids: CASSLETAPGNSPLHF. The CDR3 DNA reads TGCGCCAGCAGCCTCGAGACGGCCCCGGGTAATTCACCCCTCCACTTT.

This chain links TRBV7-3 with TRBJ2-3; a possible D gene is TRBD2 (5 bases). Germline-derived CDR1 and CDR2 are SGHTA and FQGTGA. Trimming removed 3 bases at V and 2 bases at J, with 9 bases between. This CDR3 has 14 residues. The CDR3 DNA sequence: TGTGCCAGCAGCTTCGGAGGTACCACAGATACGCAGTATTTT. This encodes CASSFGGTTDTQYF.

The V gene is TRBV19, the J gene TRBJ1-1; possible D gene TRBD1, 5 bases. The length of the CDR3 is 13 residues. V lost 0 bases and J 7 bases, leaving 9 bases between the germline ends. Germline assignment: CDR1 LNHDA and CDR2 SQIVND (reference sequence). The CDR3 here is CASSIDHQGEAFF. The DNA for the CDR3 is TGTGCCAGTAGTATAGATCACCAGGGTGAAGCTTTCTTT. Full variable domain (missing parts from reference TRBV19 and TRBJ1-1): DGGITQSPKYLFRKEGQNVTLSCEQNLNHDAMYWYRQDPGQGLRLIYYSQIVNDFQKGDIAEGYSVSREKKESFPLTVTSAQKNPTAFYLCASSIDHQGEAFFGQGTRLTVV.

The rearrangement joins TRBV4-3 to TRBJ2-5, with 7 bases identical to TRBD2. Judging by the DNA end, TRBJ2-7 fits better; the J call may be wrong. Germline V gene data show CDR1 as LGHNA and CDR2 as YSLEER. The CDR3 contains 17 residues. The CDR3 nucleotides read TGCGCCAGCAGCCAGGGTTACTTCGGAGCGGGGCCGTACGAGCAGTACTTC. Its protein is CASSQGYFGAGPYEQYF.

The chain uses TRBV28 and TRBJ1-4, with 8 bases that match TRBD1. Germline values: CDR1 MDHEN, CDR2 SYDVKM. The CDR3 is 17 amino acids. V was clipped by 2 bases and J by 4 bases; unmatched bases: 9. This chain's CDR3 is CASSLGQGASDNEKLFF. The CDR3, as DNA: TGTGCCAGCAGTTTAGGTCAGGGGGCATCGGATAATGAAAAACTGTTTTTT.

The chain couples TRBV6-5 to TRBJ1-1; possibly TRBD1 for D (6 bases). Germline CDR1 MNHEY, CDR2 SVGAGI. Trimming took 4 bases from V and 10 from J, leaving 16 bases between them. The CDR3 loop spans 13 amino acids. The CDR3 sequence: CASSSGWTATAFF. The CDR3 DNA reads TGTGCCAGCAGTTCGGGATGGACAGCCACAGCTTTCTTT.

This clone was counted a single time. The chain employs TRBV7-2 and TRBJ2-7; D might be TRBD2 (6 bases). CDR3 size: 14 residues. The V gene's germline CDR1 is SGHTA and CDR2 FQGNSA. Trimming removed 5 bases from V and 4 bases from J, with 15 bases in between. In DNA, the CDR3 is TGTGCCAGCAGCACCGGGACTCTCAAATACGAGCAGTACTTC. Translation: CASSTGTLKYEQYF. The whole variable domain, remainder taken from reference TRBV7-2 and TRBJ2-7, is GAGVSQSPSNKVTEKGKDVELRCDPISGHTALYWYRQSLGQGLEFLIYFQGNSAPDKSGLPSDRFSAERTGGSVSTLTIQRTQQEDSAVYLCASSTGTLKYEQYFGPGTRLTVT.

This clone occurred a few times. This CDR3 is also generated by other DNA sequences in the sample. The rearrangement uses TRBV19 and TRBJ1-1, with D hard to call. The CDR3 is 13 residues long. V was cut by 1 base and J by 0 bases, with 3 bases left in between. From germline, CDR1 is LNHDA and CDR2 SQIVND (reference sequence). The CDR3 DNA sequence: TGTGCCAGTAGTATAGTCGTGAACACTGAAGCTTTCTTT. Amino acid sequence: CASSIVVNTEAFF.

The J gene is TRBJ1-5, the V gene TRBV5-8, with unresolved D. With 0 bases removed from V and 0 bases from J, the gap between germline ends came to 7 bases. The CDR3 runs to 15 residues. Germline CDR1 and CDR2: SGHTS and YDEGEE. CDR3 DNA sequence: TGTGCCAGCAGCTTGGATCGGGGTAGCAATCAGCCCCAGCATTTT. It is translated as CASSLDRGSNQPQHF. The full variable domain, rest sourced from reference TRBV5-8 and TRBJ1-5, is EAGVTQSPTHLIKTRGQQATLRCSPISGHTSVYWYQQALGLGLQFLLWYDEGEERNRGNFPPRFSGRQFPNYSSELNVNALELEDSALYLCASSLDRGSNQPQHFGDGTRLSIL.

The V call is TRBV5-1, the J call TRBJ1-2, with D maybe TRBD1 (5 bases). V lost 2 bases, J lost 4 bases, and 9 bases lay in between. Germline V gene data show CDR1 as SGHRS and CDR2 as YFSETQ. The CDR3 length is 13 residues. The CDR3 spells CASSFLGAYGYTF. The DNA of the CDR3 is TGCGCCAGCAGCTTCTTAGGGGCCTATGGCTACACCTTC.

The chain joins TRBV30 to TRBJ2-5; the D is unclear. V gave up 0 bases and J gave up 5 bases, with 4 bases separating them. The CDR3 is made up of 11 amino acids. CDR1 and CDR2 (germline): GTSNPN, SVGIG (reference sequence). DNA of the CDR3: TGTGCCTGGAGTGTACAGGAGACCCAGTACTTC. It specifies CAWSVQETQYF. Combining the CDR3 with reference TRBV30 and TRBJ2-5 gives the whole variable domain SQTIHQWPATLVQPVGSPLSLECTVEGTSNPNLYWYRQAAGRGLQLLFYSVGIGQISSEVPQNLSASRPQDRQFILSSKKLLLSDSGFYLCAWSVQETQYFGPGTRLLVL.

The chain is built from TRBV6-4 and TRBJ1-1; 9 bases agree with TRBD1. This CDR3 has 15 amino acids. The ends lost 5 bases at V and 5 bases at J; junction bases unmatched: 9. CDR1 and CDR2 from the germline V gene are MRHNA and SNTAGT. The CDR3 bases are TGTGCCAGCAGTCCAGAGGGGACAGGGAGGACTGAAGCTTTCTTT. Its protein product is CASSPEGTGRTEAFF.

The rearrangement links TRBV6-6 to TRBJ2-1; D not certain. CDR1 is MNHNY and CDR2 is SVGAGI in the germline V gene (reference sequence). Trimming cost V 0 bases and J 10 bases, with 10 bases left between them. CDR3 length equals 13 residues. The CDR3, as DNA: TGTGCCAGCAGTTACTCGAGAGGCCGGGAGCAGTTCTTC. Its translation: CASSYSRGREQFF.

The sample holds one count of this clone. The chain combines TRBV28 with TRBJ1-1; tentatively, D is TRBD1 (6 bases). V was clipped by 6 bases and J by 5 bases, with 10 bases between them. Germline V CDR1 and CDR2: MDHEN, SYDVKM. This CDR3 comprises 12 residues. CDR3 residues: CASRPTGTEAFF. As DNA, the CDR3 is TGTGCCAGCAGACCTACAGGGACTGAAGCTTTCTTT.

The rearrangement joins TRBV11-3 to TRBJ1-2, with D tentatively TRBD1 (5 bases). The CDR3 consists of 16 residues. From germline, CDR1 is SGHNT and CDR2 YENEEA. V was shortened by 2 bases and J by 4 bases, with 17 bases between the two germline ends. CDR3 loop: CASSLMGWGSFYGYTF. DNA for the CDR3: TGTGCCAGCAGCTTAATGGGTTGGGGCAGCTTCTATGGCTACACCTTC.

This chain joins TRBV4-2 and TRBJ2-7; 9 bases are shared with TRBD1. The CDR3 covers 16 residues. CDR1 is LGHNA, CDR2 YNFKEQ, per germline. V dropped 1 base and J dropped 7; count of bases not matched to a gene: 11. CDR3 sequence reads: CASSQAGTGGAGEQYF. DNA of the CDR3: TGTGCCAGCAGCCAAGCAGGAACAGGGGGCGCGGGGGAGCAGTACTTC.